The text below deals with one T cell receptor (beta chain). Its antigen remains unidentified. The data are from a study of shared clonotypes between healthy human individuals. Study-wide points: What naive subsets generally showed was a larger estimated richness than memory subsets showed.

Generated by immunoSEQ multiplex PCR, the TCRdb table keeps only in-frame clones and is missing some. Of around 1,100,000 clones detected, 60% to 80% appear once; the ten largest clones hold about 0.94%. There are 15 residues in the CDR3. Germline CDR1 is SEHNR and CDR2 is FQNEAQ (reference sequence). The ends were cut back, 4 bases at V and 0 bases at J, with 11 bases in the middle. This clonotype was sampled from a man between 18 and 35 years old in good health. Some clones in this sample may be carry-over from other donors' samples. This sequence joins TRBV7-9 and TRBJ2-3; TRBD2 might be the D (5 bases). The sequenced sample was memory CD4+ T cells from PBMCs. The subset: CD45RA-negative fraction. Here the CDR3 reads CASSSQRTSTDTQYF. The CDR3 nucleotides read TGTGCCAGCAGCTCCCAGCGGACTAGCACAGATACGCAGTATTTT.